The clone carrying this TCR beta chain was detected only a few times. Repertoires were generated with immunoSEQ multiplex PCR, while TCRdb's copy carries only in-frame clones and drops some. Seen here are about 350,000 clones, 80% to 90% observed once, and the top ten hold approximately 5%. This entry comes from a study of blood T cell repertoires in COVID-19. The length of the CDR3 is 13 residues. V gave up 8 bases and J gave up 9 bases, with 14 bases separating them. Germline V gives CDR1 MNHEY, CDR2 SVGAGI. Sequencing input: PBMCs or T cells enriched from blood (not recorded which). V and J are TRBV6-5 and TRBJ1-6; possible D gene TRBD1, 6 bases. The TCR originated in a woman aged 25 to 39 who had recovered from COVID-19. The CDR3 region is CASGGRGSSPLHF. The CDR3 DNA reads TGTGCCAGCGGGGGCAGGGGAAGTTCACCCCTCCACTTT.